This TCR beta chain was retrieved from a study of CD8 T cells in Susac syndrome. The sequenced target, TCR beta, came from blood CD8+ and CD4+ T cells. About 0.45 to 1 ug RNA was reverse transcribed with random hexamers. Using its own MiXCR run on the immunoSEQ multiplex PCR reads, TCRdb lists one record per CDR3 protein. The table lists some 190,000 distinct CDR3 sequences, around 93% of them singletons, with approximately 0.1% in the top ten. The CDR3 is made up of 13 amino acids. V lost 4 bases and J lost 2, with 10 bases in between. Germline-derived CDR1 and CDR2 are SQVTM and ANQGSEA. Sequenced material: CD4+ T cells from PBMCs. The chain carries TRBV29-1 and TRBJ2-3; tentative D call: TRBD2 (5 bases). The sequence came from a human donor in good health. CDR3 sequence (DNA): TGCAGCGTTGGACGGGGAAACACAGATACGCAGTATTTT. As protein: CSVGRGNTDTQYF.